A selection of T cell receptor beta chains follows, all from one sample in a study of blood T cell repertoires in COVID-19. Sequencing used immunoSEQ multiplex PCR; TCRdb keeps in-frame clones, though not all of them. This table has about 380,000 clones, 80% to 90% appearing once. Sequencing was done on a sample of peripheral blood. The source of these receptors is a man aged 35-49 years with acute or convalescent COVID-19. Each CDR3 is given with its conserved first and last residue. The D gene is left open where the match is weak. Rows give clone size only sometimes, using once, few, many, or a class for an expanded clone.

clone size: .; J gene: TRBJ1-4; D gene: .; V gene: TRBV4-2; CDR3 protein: CASSQDLSGEKLFF; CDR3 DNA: TGTGCCAGCAGCCAAGATCTCTCCGGTGAAAAACTGTTTTTT
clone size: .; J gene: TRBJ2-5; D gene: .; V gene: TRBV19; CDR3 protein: CASSIFLRSLETQYF; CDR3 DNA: TGTGCCAGTAGTATTTTCCTTCGGTCCTTAGAGACCCAGTACTTC
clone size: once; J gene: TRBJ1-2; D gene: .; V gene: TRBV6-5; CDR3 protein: CASSFARGVRGYTF; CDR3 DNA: TGTGCCAGCAGTTTTGCCAGAGGTGTGCGAGGCTACACCTTC
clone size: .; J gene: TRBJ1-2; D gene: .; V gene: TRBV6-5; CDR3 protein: CASSRGGNRYTF; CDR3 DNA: TGTGCCAGCAGTAGGGGAGGTAATCGCTACACCTTC
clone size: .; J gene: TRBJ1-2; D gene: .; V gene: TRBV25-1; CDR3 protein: CASSDYKFYGYTF; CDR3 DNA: TGTGCCAGCAGTGATTACAAGTTTTATGGCTACACCTTC
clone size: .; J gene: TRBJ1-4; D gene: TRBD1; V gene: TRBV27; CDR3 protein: CASSRRQGYDEKLFF; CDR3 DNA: TGTGCCAGCAGCAGGCGACAGGGTTACGATGAAAAACTGTTTTTT
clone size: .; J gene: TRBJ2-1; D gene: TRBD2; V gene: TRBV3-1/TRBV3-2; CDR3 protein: CASSQVAGGDNEQFF; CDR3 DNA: TGTGCCAGCAGCCAAGTAGCGGGGGGGGACAATGAGCAGTTCTTC
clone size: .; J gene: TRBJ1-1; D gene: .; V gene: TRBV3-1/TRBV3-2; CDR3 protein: CASSQAEISFGAFF; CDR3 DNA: TGTGCCAGCAGCCAAGCAGAGATTAGTTTCGGGGCTTTCTTT
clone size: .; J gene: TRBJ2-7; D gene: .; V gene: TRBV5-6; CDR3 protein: CASSLGGLAVGEYEQYF; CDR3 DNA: TGTGCCAGCAGCTTGGGTGGGCTCGCAGTGGGTGAATACGAGCAGTACTTC
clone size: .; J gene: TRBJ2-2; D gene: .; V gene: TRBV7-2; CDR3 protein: CASSPGGSLSGELFF; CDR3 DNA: TGTGCCAGCAGCCCCGGAGGTAGTTTAAGTGGGGAGCTGTTTTTT
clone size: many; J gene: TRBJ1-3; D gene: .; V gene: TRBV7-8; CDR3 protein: CASSLAQGAGNTIYF; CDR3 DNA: TGTGCCAGCAGCCTCGCACAGGGAGCCGGAAACACCATATATTTT
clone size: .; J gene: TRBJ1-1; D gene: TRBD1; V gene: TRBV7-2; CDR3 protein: CASSSGPGGKTEAFF; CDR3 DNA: TGTGCCAGCAGCTCTGGACCAGGGGGAAAGACTGAAGCTTTCTTT
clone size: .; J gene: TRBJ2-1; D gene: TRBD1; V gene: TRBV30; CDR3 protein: CAWREDRELSEQFF; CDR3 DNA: TGTGCCTGGAGGGAGGACAGGGAATTGAGTGAGCAGTTCTTC
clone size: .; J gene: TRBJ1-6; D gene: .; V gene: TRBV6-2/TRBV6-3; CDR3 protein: CASSYAGEMTLHF; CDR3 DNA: TGTGCCAGCAGTTATGCGGGTGAGATGACCCTCCACTTT
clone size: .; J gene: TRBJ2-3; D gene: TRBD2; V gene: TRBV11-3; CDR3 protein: CASSRGGTDTQYF; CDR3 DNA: TGTGCCAGCAGTCGGGGGGGCACAGATACGCAGTATTTT
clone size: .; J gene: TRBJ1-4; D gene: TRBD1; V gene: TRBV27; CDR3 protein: CASSIDRGWATNEKLFF; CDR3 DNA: TGTGCCAGCAGCATAGACAGGGGGTGGGCAACTAATGAAAAACTGTTTTTT
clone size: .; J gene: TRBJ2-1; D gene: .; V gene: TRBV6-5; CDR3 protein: CASSYSRNEQFF; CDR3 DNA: TGTGCCAGCAGTTATAGTCGCAATGAGCAGTTCTTC
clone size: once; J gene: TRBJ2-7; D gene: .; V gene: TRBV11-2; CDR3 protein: CASSLRGGAAYEQYF; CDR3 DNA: TGTGCCAGCAGCTTAAGGGGCGGGGCCGCCTACGAGCAGTACTTC
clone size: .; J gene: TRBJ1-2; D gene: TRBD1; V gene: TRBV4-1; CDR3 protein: CASSQRPGQGYNNYGYTF; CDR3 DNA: TGCGCCAGCAGCCAAAGGCCGGGACAGGGATATAATAACTATGGCTACACCTTC
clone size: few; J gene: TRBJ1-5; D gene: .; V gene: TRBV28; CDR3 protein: CASRLTGPEQPQHF; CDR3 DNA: TGTGCCAGCAGGCTTACAGGGCCGGAGCAGCCCCAGCATTTT
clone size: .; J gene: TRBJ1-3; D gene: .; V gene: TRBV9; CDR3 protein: CASSGAGNTIYF; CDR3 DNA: TGTGCCAGCAGCGGTGCGGGAAACACCATATATTTT
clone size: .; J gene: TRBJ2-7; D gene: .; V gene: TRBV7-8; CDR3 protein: CASSFGQKSYEQYF; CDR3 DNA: TGTGCCAGCAGCTTCGGACAGAAATCCTACGAGCAGTACTTC
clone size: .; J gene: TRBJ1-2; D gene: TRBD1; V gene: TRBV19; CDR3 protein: CASSTGTVNGYTF; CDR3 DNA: TGTGCCAGTAGTACAGGGACAGTGAATGGCTACACCTTC
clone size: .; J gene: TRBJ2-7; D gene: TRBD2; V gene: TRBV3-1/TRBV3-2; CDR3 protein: CASSQGGTRFYEQYF; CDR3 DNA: TGTGCCAGCAGCCAAGGAGGGACTAGGTTCTACGAGCAGTACTTC
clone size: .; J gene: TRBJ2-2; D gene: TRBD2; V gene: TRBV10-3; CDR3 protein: CAAQTSGGNTGELFF; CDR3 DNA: TGTGCCGCCCAGACTAGCGGGGGGAACACCGGGGAGCTGTTTTTT
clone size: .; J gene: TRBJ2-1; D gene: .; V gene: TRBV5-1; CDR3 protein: CASSLAAALGDGNEQFF; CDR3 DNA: TGCGCCAGCAGCTTGGCGGCGGCCCTAGGGGATGGGAATGAGCAGTTCTTC
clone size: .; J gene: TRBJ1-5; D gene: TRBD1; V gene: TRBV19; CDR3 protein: CASSATGAQPQHF; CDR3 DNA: TGTGCCAGTAGTGCCACAGGGGCCCAGCCCCAGCATTTT
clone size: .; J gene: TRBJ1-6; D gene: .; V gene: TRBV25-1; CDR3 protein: CASSELEDNSPLHF; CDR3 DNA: TGTGCCAGCAGTGAATTGGAGGATAATTCACCCCTCCACTTT
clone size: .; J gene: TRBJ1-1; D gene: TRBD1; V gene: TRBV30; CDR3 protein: CAWSSPRTGGNAEAFF; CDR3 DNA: TGTGCCTGGAGCTCCCCTCGGACAGGGGGCAACGCTGAAGCTTTCTTT
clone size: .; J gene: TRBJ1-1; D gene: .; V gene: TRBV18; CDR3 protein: CASSPRPDRNTEAFF; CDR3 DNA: TGTGCCAGCTCACCACGTCCAGACAGGAACACTGAAGCTTTCTTT
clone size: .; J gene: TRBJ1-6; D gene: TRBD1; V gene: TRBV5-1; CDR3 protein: CASSRGQGNSPLHF; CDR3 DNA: TGCGCCAGCAGCAGGGGACAGGGGAACTCACCCCTCCACTTT
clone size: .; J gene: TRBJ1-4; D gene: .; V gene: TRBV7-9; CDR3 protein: CASSLGLQTNEKLFF; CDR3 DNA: TGTGCCAGCAGCTTAGGGCTGCAGACAAATGAAAAACTGTTTTTT
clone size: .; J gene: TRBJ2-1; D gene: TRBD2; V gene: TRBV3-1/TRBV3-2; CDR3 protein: CASSPRRSGGPPANYNEQFF; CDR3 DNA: TGTGCCAGCAGCCCACGTAGAAGCGGGGGGCCACCTGCGAACTACAATGAGCAGTTCTTC
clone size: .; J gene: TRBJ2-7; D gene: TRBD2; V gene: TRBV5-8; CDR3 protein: CASRASGSFEQYF; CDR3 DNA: TGTGCCAGCAGGGCTAGCGGGAGCTTCGAGCAGTACTTC
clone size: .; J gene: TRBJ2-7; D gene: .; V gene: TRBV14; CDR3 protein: CASSPGFVLAGTYEQYF; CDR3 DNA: TGTGCCAGCAGCCCCGGATTCGTCCTGGCGGGGACCTACGAGCAGTACTTC
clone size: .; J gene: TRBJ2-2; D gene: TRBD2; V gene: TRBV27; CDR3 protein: CASSSTGTSGSGELFF; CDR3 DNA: TGTGCCAGCAGTTCTACCGGGACTAGCGGGAGCGGGGAGCTGTTTTTT
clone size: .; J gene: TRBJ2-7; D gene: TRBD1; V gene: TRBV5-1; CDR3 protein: CASSLVGQLSYEQYF; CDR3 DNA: TGCGCCAGCAGCTTGGTGGGACAGCTCTCCTACGAGCAGTACTTC
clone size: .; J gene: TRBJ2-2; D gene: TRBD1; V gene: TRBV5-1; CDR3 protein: CASSLLQGTGELFF; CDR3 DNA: TGCGCCAGCAGCTTGTTACAGGGGACCGGGGAGCTGTTTTTT
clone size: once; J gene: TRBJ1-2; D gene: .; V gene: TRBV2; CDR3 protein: CASLTQRVHYGYTF; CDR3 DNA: TGTGCCAGCTTAACCCAGCGAGTACACTATGGCTACACCTTC
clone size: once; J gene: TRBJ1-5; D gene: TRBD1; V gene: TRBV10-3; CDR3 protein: CAISETRQGVGNQPQHF; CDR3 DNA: TGTGCCATCAGTGAGACTAGACAGGGGGTTGGCAATCAGCCCCAGCATTTT
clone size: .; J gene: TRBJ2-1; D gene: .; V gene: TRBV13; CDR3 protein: CASSPGDEQFF; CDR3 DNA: TGTGCCAGCAGCCCCGGGGATGAGCAGTTCTTC
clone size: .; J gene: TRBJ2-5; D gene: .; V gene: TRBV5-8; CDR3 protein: CASSLASYYQETQYF; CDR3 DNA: TGTGCCAGCAGCTTGGCATCCTACTACCAAGAGACCCAGTACTTC
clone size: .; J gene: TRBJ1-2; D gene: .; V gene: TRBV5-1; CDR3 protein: CASSLGQGLVYGYTF; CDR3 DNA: TGCGCCAGCAGCTTGGGTCAGGGGCTCGTGTATGGCTACACCTTC